The 13 T cell receptor beta chains in this list originate from one sample, sequenced in a study of response to subunit inactivated influenza vaccine. In TCRdb, the RT-PCR reads were re-called with MiXCR into one record per CDR3 protein. The table records hundreds of thousands of distinct CDR3 sequences, approximately 14% of them present only once. The source was PBMCs from blood, collected about 13 days after vaccination. The receptors stem from a man aged 45-65 years who received an inactivated influenza vaccine.

This clonotype was seen a handful of times. CDR3 amino acids: CASSDGSGNQPQHF. The CDR3 DNA follows: TGTGCCAGCAGTGATGGATCAGGCAATCAGCCCCAGCATTTT. The V gene is TRBV2, the J gene TRBJ1-5; D is uncertain. Germline lookup yields CDR1 SNHLY and CDR2 FYNNEI. This CDR3 has 14 residues. Trimming took 3 bases from V and 2 from J, leaving 8 bases between them.

This chain connects TRBV11-2 to TRBJ2-3, with a possible D match to TRBD2 (6 bases). V shed 5 bases and J shed 0 bases, with 15 bases lying between them. This CDR3 comprises 16 residues. CDR1 SGHAT and CDR2 FQNNGV come from the germline V gene. CDR3 sequence reads: CASSRFGGISTDTQYF. The CDR3 DNA follows: TGTGCCAGCAGCCGTTTTGGCGGGATTAGCACAGATACGCAGTATTTT.

The chain joins TRBV20-1 to TRBJ2-7; 7 positions agree with TRBD1. The CDR3 is 13 residues long. The V segment lost 6 bases and the J segment 4 bases; nucleotides outside the gene matches: 9. Germline V gene sequence: CDR1 DFQATT, CDR2 SNEGSKA (reference sequence). The CDR3 spells CSAAETGKYEQYF. In DNA form, the CDR3 reads TGCAGTGCGGCCGAGACAGGGAAATACGAGCAGTACTTC.

CDR3 loop: CASSLVGLGTDTQYF. CDR3 DNA sequence: TGTGCCAGCAGCTTAGTAGGGCTCGGCACAGATACGCAGTATTTT. The V and J genes are TRBV7-2 and TRBJ2-3; D not certain. The V gene's germline CDR1 is SGHTA and CDR2 FQGNSA. Trimming took 1 base from V and 1 from J, leaving 9 bases between them. The CDR3 spans 15 residues. The whole variable domain, remainder taken from reference TRBV7-2 and TRBJ2-3, is GAGVSQSPSNKVTEKGKDVELRCDPISGHTALYWYRQSLGQGLEFLIYFQGNSAPDKSGLPSDRFSAERTGGSVSTLTIQRTQQEDSAVYLCASSLVGLGTDTQYFGPGTRLTVL.

This clonotype was found a few times. This sequence joins TRBV4-2 and TRBJ2-5, with D perhaps being TRBD1 or TRBD2 (5 bases each). The CDR3 is 14 amino acids. Trimming pared 4 bases from V and 3 bases from J, leaving 12 bases between. Germline assignment: CDR1 LGHNA and CDR2 YNFKEQ. DNA of the CDR3: TGTGCCAGCAGCCGACGGGACGGGGAAGAGACCCAGTACTTC. It is translated as CASSRRDGEETQYF.

CDR3 protein: CASSESGGGETQYF. In nucleotides, the CDR3 is TGTGCCAGCAGCGAATCAGGGGGCGGGGAGACCCAGTACTTC. The gene calls are TRBV9 and TRBJ2-5, with TRBD1 identical over 8 bases. Germline V gene lookup returns CDR1 SGDLS and CDR2 YYNGEE. The CDR3 totals 14 residues. J lost 5 bases, V lost 3 bases, and 6 bases had no gene match.

This rearrangement joins TRBV11-1 to TRBJ2-3; 11 nucleotides agree with TRBD2. The CDR3 runs 20 residues. The germline gives CDR1 SGHAT, CDR2 FQDESV (reference sequence). V was pared by 1 base and J by 5 bases, with 17 bases of the junction left unmatched. DNA for the CDR3: TGTGCCAGCAGCTTAGGGATTGTCACTAGCGGGAGAGGGGTTCAAGATACGCAGTATTTT. Amino acid sequence: CASSLGIVTSGRGVQDTQYF. Based on the CDR3 plus reference TRBV11-1 and TRBJ2-3, the full variable domain is EAEVAQSPRYKITEKSQAVAFWCDPISGHATLYWYRQILGQGPELLVQFQDESVVDDSQLPKDRFSAERLKGVDSTLKIQPAELGDSAMYLCASSLGIVTSGRGVQDTQYFGPGTRLTVL.

The sample holds a few counts of this clonotype. J is TRBJ1-4 and V is TRBV12-3 or TRBV12-4; maybe TRBD1 (5 bases). The length of the CDR3 is 15 residues. Trimming removed 2 bases at V and 8 bases at J, with 15 bases between. CDR3 in amino acids: CASSLKGRGKEKLFF. As DNA, the CDR3 is TGTGCCAGCAGTTTAAAGGGGCGGGGAAAAGAAAAACTGTTTTTT.

The gene calls are TRBV15 and TRBJ2-5, with TRBD1 as a possible D gene (6 bases). The V end was cut by 4 bases, the J end by 0 bases, with 12 bases between. Germline lookup yields CDR1 LNHNV and CDR2 YYDKDF (reference sequence). This CDR3 region has 15 residues. The CDR3 reads CATSKWTEDQETQYF. CDR3 nucleotides: TGTGCCACCAGCAAGTGGACAGAAGACCAAGAGACCCAGTACTTC.

This clonotype was picked up a small number of times. The CDR3 region is CASSLKAGTGELFF. The CDR3 nucleotides read TGCGCCAGCAGCTTAAAAGCGGGCACCGGGGAGCTGTTTTTT. This chain links TRBV5-1 with TRBJ2-2; maybe TRBD2 (6 bases). V lost 2 bases to trimming and J lost 4 bases, with 9 bases between them. This CDR3 is 14 amino acids long. The germline CDR1 and CDR2 sequences are SGHRS and YFSETQ.

The chain has TRBV7-2 and TRBJ1-6; 9 bases fit TRBD1. The CDR3 has 15 amino acids. Germline loops: CDR1 SGHTA, CDR2 FQGNSA. Trimming took 5 bases from V and 6 from J; bases not matched to a gene: 5. The CDR3 DNA reads as TGTGCCAGCAGCCCCAGGACAGGGGTTAATTCACCCCTCCACTTT. Amino acid sequence: CASSPRTGVNSPLHF.

This clonotype occurred a few times. The chain has TRBV28 and TRBJ1-5; TRBD1 agrees at 11 bases. This CDR3 is built from 14 residues. The germline CDR1 and CDR2 sequences are MDHEN and SYDVKM. Trimming removed 6 bases from V and 4 bases from J; junction bases left unmatched: 2. The CDR3 DNA reads TGTGCCAGCAGGGACAGGGGGCTTAATCAGCCCCAGCATTTT. Protein: CASRDRGLNQPQHF.

This chain connects TRBV29-1 to TRBJ2-1, with D perhaps matching TRBD1 (7 bases). V was cut by 7 bases and J by 1 base, with 17 bases left in between. This CDR3 has 15 amino acids. CDR1 and CDR2 from the germline V gene are SQVTM and ANQGSEA. Here the CDR3 reads CSADRRTTSYNEQFF. The CDR3 DNA follows: TGCAGCGCGGACAGGAGGACTACATCCTACAATGAGCAGTTCTTC.